This T cell receptor beta chain was sequenced during a study of PD-L1 blockade in urothelial cancer. Sequencing used immunoSEQ multiplex PCR; TCRdb keeps in-frame clones, though not all of them. The data show under 50,000 clones, approximately 78% seen once. Time point denoted: pretreatment peripheral blood. Sequencing was performed on PBMCs, taken around atezolizumab (anti-PD-L1) treatment. This sequence originates from a man aged 45-65 years with urothelial cancer.

CDR3 amino acids: CASSLGRVETQYF. CDR3 coding DNA: TGTGCCAGCAGCTTAGGGCGGGTGGAGACCCAGTACTTC. V is TRBV7-2 and J is TRBJ2-5; possibly TRBD2 for D (5 bases). Germline-derived CDR1 and CDR2 are SGHTA and FQGNSA. Trimming removed 1 base at V and 5 bases at J, with 8 bases between. This CDR3 is 13 amino acids long.